This paragraph reports one TCR beta chain. V trimming: 1 base; J trimming: 5 bases; junction bases outside the gene matches: 13. The CDR3 has 18 residues. CDR1 KGHDR and CDR2 SFDVKD come from the germline V gene. These data come from a study of T cells in Graves' hyperthyroidism and ophthalmopathy. Amplification targeted TCR beta CDR3 regions from RNA transcripts. The HTBI primer set served for first-round RT-PCR of the TCR CDR3. TCRdb re-called the multiplex PCR reads with MiXCR, one entry per CDR3 protein. The sample yields hundreds of thousands of distinct CDR3 sequences, 45% seen once. V usage is TRBV24-1 and J usage is TRBJ2-5, with TRBD1 identical over 9 bases. The TCR originated in an adult man with Graves' disease, either hyperthyroidism or ophthalmopathy (not recorded which). Input material: peripheral blood or thyroid tissue (not recorded which). The CDR3 loop is CATSDFGRDGTGWETQYF. CDR3 nucleotides: TGTGCCACCAGTGATTTCGGCAGAGATGGGACAGGGTGGGAGACCCAGTACTTC.